This T cell receptor (beta chain) was observed in a study of tumor-infiltrating T cells and Merkel cell polyomavirus (dated by TCRdb to 2017 to 2019). About the investigation overall: In Merkel cell carcinoma patients, the study investigated CD8+ T cells specific for the Merkel cell polyomavirus KLL epitope. Most whole-tumor samples were approximately 23-micron curls cut from formalin-fixed, paraffin-embedded tissue blocks. In around 15 samples, TRB sequencing was done on KLL-tetramer-sorted cells from blood or tumor-infiltrating lymphocytes, along with 12 matched whole-tumor samples. The therapies patients received were varied and non-standardized, including chemotherapy, radiation and immunotherapies. In the whole study, one tumor sample was a frozen nodal tumor digest, and another tumor sample was a flash-frozen core biopsy of a metastasis. Patients came in at different disease stages and had a median follow-up of around 3 years, ranging from about 1.1 to 6.0 years. Paper-wide results and their limitations: KLL-specific TRB repertoires were diverse and largely private, with only one public clonotype among a few hundred unique sequences, shared by two patients. More unique KLL-specific clonotypes in tumors (roughly 5-120 vs 0-3) was associated with a significant MCC-specific survival advantage (P = 0.0051). Because the study covered only a single viral epitope, T cells targeting other Merkel cell polyomavirus epitopes were not captured. The small sample size of the study (n ≈ twelve patients) is a limitation. A higher fraction of KLL-specific T cells within tumors (about 1.8-20% versus roughly 0-0.14%) was associated with significantly better MCC-specific survival.

The protocol used for the library was the immunoSEQ multiplex PCR assay. Adaptive Biotechnologies (Seattle, WA) carried out genomic DNA extraction, TRB sequencing and normalization. The paper's processing steps were these. Clonality was computed as one minus Shannon entropy of productive TRB sequences normalized by log2 of unique productive sequences. KLL-specific clonotypes in tumors were identified by matching TCRbeta CDR3 amino acid sequences to those from the tetramer-sorted sample of each patient. This immuneACCESS table, as held by TCRdb, lists in-frame sequences with V and J called but not all clones. Of the missing ones, under half trace to an unresolved V gene in checked studies; the others have no known cause. V, J and clone size are those of that table, while D and trimming were read from the DNA. Here the sample has some 25,000 clones; about 90% occur a single time. The ten largest clones add up to 2.5% to 3% of the sample.

All patients' tumors stained robustly positive for Merkel cell polyomavirus Large T antigen by immunohistochemistry. The study included 11 to 12 Merkel cell carcinoma patients whose blood and/or cultured TIL contained robust KLL-tetramer+ populations exceeding 0.04% of CD8+ T cells. All patients were identified as Caucasian, and a median age of approximately 60 years (range roughly 45 to 85 years) was recorded. For patients with unknown primaries who presented with nodal disease, or in cases where primary tissue was insufficient, lymph node tumors were analyzed. There are 13 amino acids in the CDR3, from cysteine to phenylalanine inclusive. CDR3 DNA is the only sequence kept; it has 39 bases, read in frame from the first base. The germline V end is reduced by 7 bases and the J end by 1 base; junction bases left unmatched: 2. Reading the germline V gene (reference sequence) gives CDR1 GTSNPN and CDR2 SVGIG.

A word on this clone: The antigen this receptor binds is unknown. Base qualities were left out, and no much larger clone turns up one base away.

This clonotype was sampled from a man between 45 and 60 years old with Merkel cell carcinoma. Sequenced: lymph node tissue. Recombination joined TRBV30 with TRBJ2-2; 8 of the junction bases match TRBD1. The DNA sequence is TGTGCCTTCGGACAGGGGAACACCGGGGAGCTGTTTTTT. Its protein product is CAFGQGNTGELFF.